This TCR beta chain appears in the sequencing data of a study of cytomegalovirus exposure and HLA in healthy donors. As for the study in general: Assignment to the Caucasian-associated ancestry cluster applied to roughly 80% of the approximately 370 genotyped donors.

Trimming took 1 base from V and 9 from J, leaving 7 bases between them. The CDR3 length is 12 residues. Per the germline V gene, CDR1 is SEHNR and CDR2 is FQNEAQ (reference sequence). Notes on the study in general: The listing of about 150 TCR beta chains classed them as cytomegalovirus-associated. A link between a missense DCLRE1C variant and TCR beta V- and J-gene trimming emerged from a later analysis.

Details on this clone: Its antigen is undetermined.

PCR primers comprised 60 Vbeta and 13 Jbeta primers. Clones were read by immunoSEQ multiplex PCR, and TCRdb kept only the in-frame ones, dropping some. The data show 200,000 to 250,000 clones, approximately 82% seen once. The chain has TRBV7-9 and TRBJ2-1, with D possibly being TRBD1 (5 bases). This TCR came from a man aged 18-30 years in good health and CMV-seronegative. Sequencing was performed on PBMCs. CDR3 loop: CASSLGGLEQFF. DNA of the CDR3: TGTGCCAGCAGCTTAGGGGGCCTTGAGCAGTTCTTC.